This TCR beta chain originates from a study of radiation and T cells in renal cell carcinoma. The study's findings and limits: In blood, top tumor clones expanded by 2 weeks, shrinking by 4.

Germline CDR1 is MNHEY and CDR2 is SMNVEV (reference sequence). The J segment lost 2 bases and the V segment lost 2 bases, leaving 10 bases of the junction unmatched. CDR3 length: 18 residues. Stated time point: blood 2 weeks post-SBRT. Treatment specified: 15 Gy SBRT to primary tumor, nephrectomy 4 weeks later. On this clone: The target antigen is unknown.

TCRdb keeps only in-frame clones here, not all; method: immunoSEQ multiplex PCR. Of roughly 130,000 clones listed, 70% to 90% are singletons. This chain joins TRBV27 and TRBJ2-3; 10 positions match TRBD2. The receptor comes from a woman aged 60-70 years with renal cell carcinoma. The input for sequencing was blood, taken from a patient whose treatment included radiotherapy and nephrectomy. The CDR3 region is CASSLGLADLLTTDTQYF. The CDR3 DNA follows: TGTGCCAGCAGTTTAGGACTAGCGGATCTCCTCACCACAGATACGCAGTATTTT.